This T cell receptor (beta chain) comes out of a study of cytomegalovirus exposure and HLA in healthy donors (TCRdb year 2017). About the study as a whole: An earlier analysis of several hundred of the donors reported approximately 290 Gb of sequence data and 117 million unique TCR beta sequences from 150 million to 200 million T cells. The number of typed donors differed by locus: roughly 629-630 for A, B, C, DRB1 and DQB1; approximately 520 for DQA1; approximately 610 for DPA1; and roughly 490 for DPB1. HLA typing covered class I and class II loci at four-digit resolution. Rather than using new phenotypic data, the later analysis identified candidate immune exposures from TCR beta sequences and from how often those sequences occurred across donors. In addition to the first cohort of approximately 650 subjects, a separate validation cohort of approximately 130 different subjects was used. To decide whether each TCR beta V gene segment behaved as functional or pseudogenic, an earlier analysis of over 500 of the donors relied on high-throughput TCR beta sequencing. Donor age, sex, ethnicity and CMV serostatus were compiled together with the repertoire data. The study profiled the T cell repertoires of under 700 subjects by immunosequencing and related them to cytomegalovirus serostatus. An early release that covered about 640 HLA-typed donors contained approximately 300 gigabases of sequencing data and about 93 million unique TCR sequences. The study aimed to test whether signatures of past pathogen exposure could be identified by cataloging public T cell receptors. A later genetic analysis took genome-wide SNP genotypes for about 55% of the 666 donors and used that subset as a discovery cohort. To study patterns of TCR occurrence, a later analysis re-analyzed previously published TCR beta repertoires from several hundred donors and added high-resolution HLA genotyping. On average, 235,054 unique TCR beta nucleotide sequences were sequenced per donor among fewer than 500 genotyped donors of the cohort, with roughly 20% of those sequences being non-productive. The genetic ancestry cluster associated with self-reported Caucasian donors included 81% of the 350 to 500 genotyped donors. To predict cytomegalovirus infection status, the study combined high-throughput TCR immunosequencing, statistical association of individual TCRs with disease status, and machine learning. Four to six DR-DQ haplotypes were handled as single units for association and clustering, since linkage in the cohort was strong. Every repertoire in the discovery cohort had been generated on one and the same sequencing platform.

The cohort comprised around 690 healthy bone marrow donors. At the time of sampling, every cohort member was nominally healthy, though immune exposures that went unrecorded were likely present. The donor was CMV seropositive and belonged to the group of 250 to 300 seropositive cohort members. A peripheral blood sample was collected from each donor, and TCR beta sequencing was performed on peripheral blood mononuclear cells. The Qiagen DNeasy Blood Extraction Kit was used to extract genomic DNA from the blood cell samples. Preparation of the library involved the immunoSEQ multiplex PCR assay. For the multiplex PCR, a mixture combining 60 forward primers for TCR Vbeta segments and 13 reverse primers for TCR Jbeta segments was used. A multiplex PCR assay on genomic DNA amplified the CDR3 region of rearranged TCR beta genes. Amplified TCR beta libraries were sequenced as 87-base-pair reads on the Illumina HiSeq System. The study's processing was this. A later analysis tallied roughly 80 million unique TCR beta chains across the 666 repertoires, and approximately 9.9 million of those chains were shared by two or more donors. Raw reads were error-corrected and collapsed into unique sequences with a nearest-neighbor algorithm that merged closely related sequences to remove PCR and sequencing errors. Alignment of CDR3 sequences to IMGT reference sequences was used to assign V, D and J gene segments. Each retained sequence needed at least a six-nucleotide match to both a V gene segment and a J gene segment. Rearrangements were classified as productive when the CDR3 lacked stop codons and remained in frame with V and J, and all other rearrangements were classified as non-productive. CDR3 was defined according to IMGT convention as the region running from the second conserved V-encoded cysteine to the conserved J-encoded phenylalanine. The earlier analysis of 587 of the donors excluded any sequence lacking an unambiguous match to a single V gene segment. In an earlier analysis of a few hundred of the donors, V segments were called functional above 56.7% productive rearrangements and were called segregating when the between-donor standard deviation exceeded 5%. A statistical classification framework was built to diagnose cytomegalovirus status from the catalog of TCR beta chain sequences. V and J gene assignment, in a later analysis, came from comparing TCR nucleotide sequences with IMGT/GENE-DB human TR gene sequences. The TCRdist pipeline was used in a later analysis to assign CDR3 sequences and most-parsimonious VDJ recombination scenarios. A later analysis defined each TCR beta chain by its CDR3 amino acid sequence plus V-gene family, and excluded reads lacking a unique V-gene family. In a later analysis, nearly 600 highly shared, low-generation-probability nucleotide sequences were removed to address suspected cross-contamination and a sequencing artifact. A later analysis calculated a clonal expansion index for each public chain from normalized within-repertoire ranks of inferred template counts. In a later analysis, generation probabilities were computed using a VDJ recombination model fitted to out-of-frame rearrangements, and the results were checked against IGoR. In a later analysis, hypergeometric tests were used to score TCR-TCR, TCR-HLA and TCR-CMV co-occurrence, with a repertoire-size bias correction applied to TCR pairs. False discovery rates were estimated in a later analysis by permuting HLA or CMV assignments 20 times. In a later analysis, co-occurring TCRs were grouped using DBSCAN, and TCRdist sequence similarity was added for clustering within HLA-allele-positive subsets. Repertoires with fewer than 30,000 or more than 120,000 public chains were left out of co-occurrence clustering, as were five repertoires with anomalous nucleotide sharing. TCRdb took over this immuneACCESS table, retaining in-frame rearrangements with V and J assigned. Such tables are incomplete; in checked studies, under half of the missing clones stem from an unresolved V gene, and the remainder is unexplained. That table is the source of V, J and clone size, and D and trimming were worked out from the DNA. The sample includes approximately 110,000 clones, with 55% to 65% observed a single time. Approximately 3.9% of the sample is taken by the ten largest.

This clone was seen only a few times. The antigen this receptor binds is unknown. Base qualities are missing; no much larger clone stands one base away. Here is what the overall study found, with its caveats: In a later analysis, several top co-occurrence clusters were reported to appear linked to parvovirus B19, influenza, CMV and Epstein-Barr virus. Strong co-occurrence of HLA alleles, especially DR and DQ, made assigning TCR associations to individual alleles difficult. A later analysis found that TCR association rates varied across HLA loci, with DRB1 alleles showing the most associated TCRs and HLA-C alleles the fewest. Because HLA typing was unavailable for some donors at each locus, only the typed subset was used in association tests. Immune exposure information for the cohort was limited to CMV serostatus. Roughly uniform sequencing depth across donors was assumed in presence/absence analyses, although this assumption may not hold. According to a later genetic analysis, donors in an Asian-associated ancestry cluster had fewer N-insertions in productive TCRs than the roughly 700-donor mean. The classifier was reported to diagnose cytomegalovirus status with high specificity and sensitivity in both the original and validation cohorts. A later analysis found that HLA-associated TCR beta chains were more clonally expanded and had lower generation probabilities than equally common non-associated chains. Broadly in line with IMGT annotations, most TCR beta V segments showed up in productive rearrangements about 90% or about 30% of the time in an earlier analysis of a few hundred of the donors. A further reported finding was that TCR beta sequences accurately predicted the HLA-A and HLA-B alleles for most subjects in the first cohort. This cohort had only TCR beta chains sequenced, and the lack of alpha or paired-chain data limited which features could be detected. A total of roughly 160 TCR beta chains were listed by the study as associated with cytomegalovirus. The earlier analysis of fewer than 750 of the donors excluded over 15 rarely observed V segments, including chromosome 9 orphons, because counts were too low. A few of the identified cytomegalovirus-associated TCR beta chains were confirmed in vitro to be specific for cytomegalovirus antigens. A later genetic analysis associated a missense DCLRE1C variant with V-gene and J-gene trimming of TCR beta chains, and an independent cohort replicated the association. Linkage disequilibrium might explain the correlated functional status among segregating V segments, but an unknown experimental factor could not be ruled out. While some public TCRs were present in many individuals, most TCR sequences turned up only very rarely across donors. At a false discovery rate of 0.05, a later analysis linked 16,951 TCR beta sequences to specific HLA alleles. A group of highly shared sequence variants was considered likely to be a technical artifact of the sequencing pipeline. According to the authors, the approach could potentially be generalized to other disease states and immunological phenotypes. According to a later analysis, most CMV-associated TCR beta chains appeared to be HLA-restricted, and the HLA associations seemed to be driven largely by CMV exposure.

The receptor comes from a man between 25 and 39 years old in good health and CMV-seropositive. Material for sequencing was PBMCs.

The CDR3 region: CARGDRGDSGELFF. The DNA is as follows: TGTGCCAGAGGGGATAGAGGTGACTCCGGGGAGCTGTTTTTT. The chain is made from TRBV2 and TRBJ2-2; TRBD1 is perhaps the D gene, given 5 matching bases. The germline V gene sets CDR1 to SNHLY and CDR2 to FYNNEI. Cut back by 9 bases and 6 bases, the V and J ends lie 17 bases apart. The CDR3 has 14 amino acids, counting the end cysteine and phenylalanine. CDR3 DNA is the only sequence kept; it has 42 bases, read in frame from the first base.